The clone carrying this T cell receptor beta chain was found once. As yet, its antigen is unknown. With 6 bases removed from V and 5 bases from J, the gap between germline ends came to 14 bases. The CDR3 contains 14 residues. Germline V gene data show CDR1 as MDHEN and CDR2 as SYDVKM. The source of the sample is a study of OX40 agonist ivuxolimab in advanced cancers. Study in general: A male proportion of just over 80% was recorded, with mean age roughly 60 years and range about 20 to 90.

The assay was immunoSEQ multiplex PCR, and TCRdb's table has in-frame clones only and misses some. The table records roughly 70,000 clones, roughly nine tenths of them present only once. Study results and limitations: Averaged across samples, CD8+ T cells carried more expanded clones than CD4+ did.

Baseline, cycle 4 day 1, and cycle 7 day 1 were the blood sampling points. The material was CD4+ or CD8+ T cells sorted from blood, obtained in a trial of the OX40 agonist ivuxolimab. The chain has TRBV28 and TRBJ2-1, with D possibly being TRBD2 (5 bases). This TCR derives from an adult with an advanced solid tumor such as melanoma, head and neck, liver or kidney cancer. CDR3 DNA: TGTGCCAGCAGCTACCGGACGGGAAACAATGAGCAGTTCTTC. It is translated as CASSYRTGNNEQFF.